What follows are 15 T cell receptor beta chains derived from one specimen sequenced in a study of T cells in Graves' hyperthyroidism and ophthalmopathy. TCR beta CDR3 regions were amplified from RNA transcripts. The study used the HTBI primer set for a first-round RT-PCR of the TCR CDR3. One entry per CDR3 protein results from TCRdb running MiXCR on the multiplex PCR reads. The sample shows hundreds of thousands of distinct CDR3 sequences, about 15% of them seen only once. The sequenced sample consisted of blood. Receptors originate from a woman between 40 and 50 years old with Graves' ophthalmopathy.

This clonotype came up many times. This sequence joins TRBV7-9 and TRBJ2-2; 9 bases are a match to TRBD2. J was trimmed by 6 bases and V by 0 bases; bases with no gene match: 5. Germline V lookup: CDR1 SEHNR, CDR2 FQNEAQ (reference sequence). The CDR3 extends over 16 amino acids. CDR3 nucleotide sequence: TGTGCCAGCAGCTTAGCGGCTAGCGGGACTCCCGGGGAGCTGTTTTTT. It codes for CASSLAASGTPGELFF.

The CDR3 coding sequence is TGTGCCAGCAGTTTCAAGGCATGGGAGCTGTTTTTT. As protein: CASSFKAWELFF. The genes are TRBV12-3 or TRBV12-4 and TRBJ2-2, with D unclear. The CDR3 has 12 amino acids. V was clipped by 3 bases and J by 9 bases, with 8 bases between them.

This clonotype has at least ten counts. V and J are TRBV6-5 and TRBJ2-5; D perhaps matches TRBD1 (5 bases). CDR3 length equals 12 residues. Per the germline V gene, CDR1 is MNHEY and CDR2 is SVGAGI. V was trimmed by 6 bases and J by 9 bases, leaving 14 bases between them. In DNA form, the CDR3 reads TGTGCCAGCAGAACGGAACCAGGGTCCCAGTACTTC. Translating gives CASRTEPGSQYF.

The CDR3 nucleotides are TGTGCCAGCAGCTTAGGGGCAGGGGGGGATGGAAACACCATATATTTT. Protein product: CASSLGAGGDGNTIYF. The chain links TRBV7-8 to TRBJ1-3; 7 nucleotides match TRBD1. Germline CDR1 is SGHVS and CDR2 is FQNEAQ. CDR3 length: 16 residues. V shed 1 base and J 3 bases; nucleotides not matched to a gene: 6.

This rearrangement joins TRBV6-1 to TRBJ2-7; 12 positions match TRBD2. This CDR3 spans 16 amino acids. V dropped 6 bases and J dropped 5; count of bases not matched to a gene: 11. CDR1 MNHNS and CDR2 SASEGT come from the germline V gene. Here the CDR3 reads CASSPLASGRVNEQYF. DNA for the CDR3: TGTGCCAGCAGCCCGCTGGCTAGCGGGAGGGTGAACGAGCAGTACTTC.

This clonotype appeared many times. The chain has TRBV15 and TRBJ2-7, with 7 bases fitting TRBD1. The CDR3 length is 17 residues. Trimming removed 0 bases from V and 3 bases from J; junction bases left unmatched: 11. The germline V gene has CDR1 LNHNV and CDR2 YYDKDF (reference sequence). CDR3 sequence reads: CATSRDQGQSLIYEQYF. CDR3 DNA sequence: TGTGCCACCAGCAGAGACCAGGGACAGTCCCTAATCTACGAGCAGTACTTC.

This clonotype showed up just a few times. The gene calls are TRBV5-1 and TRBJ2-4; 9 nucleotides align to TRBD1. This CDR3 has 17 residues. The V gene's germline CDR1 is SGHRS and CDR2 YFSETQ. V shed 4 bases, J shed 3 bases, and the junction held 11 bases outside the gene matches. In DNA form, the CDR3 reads TGCGCCAGCAGCGGACCCGGGACAGGGTATGGCAAAAACATTCAGTACTTC. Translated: CASSGPGTGYGKNIQYF.

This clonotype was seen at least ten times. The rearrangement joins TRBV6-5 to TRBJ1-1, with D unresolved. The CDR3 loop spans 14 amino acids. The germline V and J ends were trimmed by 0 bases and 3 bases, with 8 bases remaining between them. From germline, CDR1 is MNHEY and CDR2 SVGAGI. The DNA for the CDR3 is TGTGCCAGCAGTTACTCGGCAGGCGACACTGAAGCTTTCTTT. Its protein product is CASSYSAGDTEAFF.

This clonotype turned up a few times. CDR3 sequence: CAIGGGNEQFF. The CDR3 DNA is TGTGCCATTGGCGGGGGAAATGAGCAGTTCTTC. This chain links TRBV10-3 with TRBJ2-1; 7 bases are shared with TRBD2. The J segment lost 7 bases and the V segment lost 9 bases, leaving 3 bases of the junction unmatched. CDR3 size: 11 residues. Germline assignment: CDR1 ENHRY and CDR2 SYGVKD.

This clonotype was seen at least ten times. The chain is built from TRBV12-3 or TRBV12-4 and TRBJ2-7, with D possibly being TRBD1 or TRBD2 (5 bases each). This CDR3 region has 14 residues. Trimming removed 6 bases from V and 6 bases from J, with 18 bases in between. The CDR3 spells CASSPGTPTGEQYF. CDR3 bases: TGTGCCAGCAGCCCAGGGACCCCCACCGGCGAGCAGTACTTC.

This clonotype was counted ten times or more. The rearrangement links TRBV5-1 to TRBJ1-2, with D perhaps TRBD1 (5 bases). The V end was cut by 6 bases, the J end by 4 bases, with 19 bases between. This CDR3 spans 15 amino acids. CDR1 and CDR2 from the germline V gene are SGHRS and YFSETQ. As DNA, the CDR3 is TGCGCCAGCACCCCGGGACTCTCCGGGGGCTATGGCTACACCTTC. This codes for CASTPGLSGGYGYTF.

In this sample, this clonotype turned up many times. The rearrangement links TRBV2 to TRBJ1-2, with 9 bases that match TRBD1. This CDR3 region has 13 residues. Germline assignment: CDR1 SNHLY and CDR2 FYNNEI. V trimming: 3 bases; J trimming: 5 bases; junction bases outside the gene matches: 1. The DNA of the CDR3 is TGTGCCAGCAGTGAGACAGGGGGTTATGGCTACACCTTC. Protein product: CASSETGGYGYTF.

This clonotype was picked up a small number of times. CDR3 sequence: CASATTNTEAFF. CDR3 bases: TGTGCCAGCGCCACGACGAACACTGAAGCTTTCTTT. This sequence joins TRBV6-1 and TRBJ1-1; the D is unclear. The CDR3 consists of 12 residues. Germline V lookup: CDR1 MNHNS, CDR2 SASEGT. The V and J ends lost 8 bases and 1 base respectively, with 8 bases between them.

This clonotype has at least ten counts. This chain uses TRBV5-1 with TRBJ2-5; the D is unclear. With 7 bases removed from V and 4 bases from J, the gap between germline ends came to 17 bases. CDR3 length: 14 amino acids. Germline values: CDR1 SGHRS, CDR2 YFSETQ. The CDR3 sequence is CASSPNSLGETQYF. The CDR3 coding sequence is TGCGCCAGCTCTCCTAATAGCTTAGGAGAGACCCAGTACTTC.

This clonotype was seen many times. The DNA for the CDR3 is TGTGCCAGTAGCGTGACTAGCGGACAAGAGACCCAGTACTTC. Translated: CASSVTSGQETQYF. V gene TRBV19 combines with J gene TRBJ2-5, with 9 bases lining up with TRBD2. The CDR3 covers 14 residues. The germline V gene encodes CDR1 LNHDA and CDR2 SQIVND (reference sequence). The junction had 4 bases not matched to a gene; V was cut back by 6 bases and J by 2 bases.